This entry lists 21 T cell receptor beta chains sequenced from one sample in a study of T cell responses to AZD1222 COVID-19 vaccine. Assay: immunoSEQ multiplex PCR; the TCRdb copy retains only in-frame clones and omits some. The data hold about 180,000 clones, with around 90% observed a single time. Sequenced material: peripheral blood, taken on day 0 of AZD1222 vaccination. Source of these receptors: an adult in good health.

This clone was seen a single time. The CDR3 here is CASRGTGRGQPQHF. DNA for the CDR3: TGTGCCAGTAGAGGGACAGGGCGGGGGCAGCCCCAGCATTTT. This chain connects TRBV19 to TRBJ1-5; TRBD1 agrees at 9 bases. CDR1 and CDR2 from the germline V gene are LNHDA and SQIVND (reference sequence). V trimming: 6 bases; J trimming: 7 bases; junction bases outside the gene matches: 7. The length of the CDR3 is 14 residues.

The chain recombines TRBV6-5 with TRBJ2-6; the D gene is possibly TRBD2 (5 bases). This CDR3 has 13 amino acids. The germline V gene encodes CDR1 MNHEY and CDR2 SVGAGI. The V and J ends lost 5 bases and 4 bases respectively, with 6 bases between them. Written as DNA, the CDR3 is TGTGCCAGCAGTAAGCGGGGGGCCAACGTCCTGACTTTC. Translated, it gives CASSKRGANVLTF.

Written as DNA, the CDR3 is TGCAGCGTTTGGGGGACAGGGAACGAGCAGTACTTC. Its protein product is CSVWGTGNEQYF. The V and J genes are TRBV29-1 and TRBJ2-7; 9 nucleotides match TRBD1. CDR1 is SQVTM, CDR2 ANQGSEA, per germline. The V and J ends lost 5 bases and 5 bases, in that order; junction bases with no gene match: 4. The CDR3 runs 12 residues.

The CDR3 region is CASSIGVRRINQPQHF. CDR3 nucleotide sequence: TGTGCCAGTAGTATAGGAGTCAGGAGAATAAATCAGCCCCAGCATTTT. The chain combines TRBV19 with TRBJ1-5; D remains unclear. The CDR3 extends over 16 amino acids. The V end was cut by 1 base, the J end by 4 bases, with 14 bases between. Germline CDR1 LNHDA, CDR2 SQIVND (reference sequence).

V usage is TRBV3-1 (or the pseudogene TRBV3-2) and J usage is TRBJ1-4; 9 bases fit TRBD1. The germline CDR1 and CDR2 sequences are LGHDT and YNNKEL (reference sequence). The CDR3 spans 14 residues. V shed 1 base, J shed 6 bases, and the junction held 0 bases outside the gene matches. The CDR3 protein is CASSQGTGDEKLFF. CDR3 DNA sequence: TGTGCCAGCAGCCAAGGGACAGGGGATGAAAAACTGTTTTTT.

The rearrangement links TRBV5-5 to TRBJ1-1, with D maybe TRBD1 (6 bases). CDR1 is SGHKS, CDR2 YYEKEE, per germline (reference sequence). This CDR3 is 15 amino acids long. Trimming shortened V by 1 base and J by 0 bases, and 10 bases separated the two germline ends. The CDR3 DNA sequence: TGTGCCAGCAGCTTGAGCGGACAGATGAACACTGAAGCTTTCTTT. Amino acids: CASSLSGQMNTEAFF.

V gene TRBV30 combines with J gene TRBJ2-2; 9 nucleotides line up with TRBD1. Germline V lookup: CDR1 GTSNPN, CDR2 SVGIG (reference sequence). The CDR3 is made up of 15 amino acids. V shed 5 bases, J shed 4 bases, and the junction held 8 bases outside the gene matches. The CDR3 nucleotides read TGTGCCTGGCGCTTACAGGGGGCGAGCACCGGGGAGCTGTTTTTT. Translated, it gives CAWRLQGASTGELFF.

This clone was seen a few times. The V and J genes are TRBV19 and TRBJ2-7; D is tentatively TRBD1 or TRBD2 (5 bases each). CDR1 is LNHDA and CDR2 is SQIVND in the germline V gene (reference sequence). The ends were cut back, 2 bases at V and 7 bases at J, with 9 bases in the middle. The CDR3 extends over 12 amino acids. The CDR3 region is CASSIQGGEQYF. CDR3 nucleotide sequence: TGTGCCAGTAGTATACAGGGCGGGGAGCAGTACTTC.

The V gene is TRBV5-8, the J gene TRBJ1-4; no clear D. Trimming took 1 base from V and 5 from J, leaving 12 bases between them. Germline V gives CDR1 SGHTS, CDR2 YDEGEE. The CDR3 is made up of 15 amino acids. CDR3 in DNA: TGTGCCAGCAGCTTGATGGTGCGGATGAATGAAAAACTGTTTTTT. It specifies CASSLMVRMNEKLFF.

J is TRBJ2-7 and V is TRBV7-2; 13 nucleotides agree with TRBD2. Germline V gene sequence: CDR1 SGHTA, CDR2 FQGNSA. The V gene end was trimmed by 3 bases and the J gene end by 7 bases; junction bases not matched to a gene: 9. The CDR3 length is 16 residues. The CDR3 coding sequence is TGTGCCAGCAGCTTGTATGGACTAGCGGGAGTAGGTGAGCAGTACTTC. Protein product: CASSLYGLAGVGEQYF. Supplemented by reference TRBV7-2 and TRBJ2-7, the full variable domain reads GAGVSQSPSNKVTEKGKDVELRCDPISGHTALYWYRQSLGQGLEFLIYFQGNSAPDKSGLPSDRFSAERTGGSVSTLTIQRTQQEDSAVYLCASSLYGLAGVGEQYFGPGTRLTVT.

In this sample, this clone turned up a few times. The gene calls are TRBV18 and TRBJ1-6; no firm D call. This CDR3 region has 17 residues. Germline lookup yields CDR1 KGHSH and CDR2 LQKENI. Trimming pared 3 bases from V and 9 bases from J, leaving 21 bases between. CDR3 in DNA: TGTGCCAGCTCACCCGAGCATGCGTTCGTGGGTGGTTCACCCCTCCACTTT. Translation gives CASSPEHAFVGGSPLHF.

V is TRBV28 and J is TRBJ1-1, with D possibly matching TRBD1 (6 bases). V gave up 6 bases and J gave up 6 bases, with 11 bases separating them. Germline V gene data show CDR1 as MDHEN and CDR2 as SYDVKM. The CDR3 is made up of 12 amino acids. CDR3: CASRRQAPEAFF. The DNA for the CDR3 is TGTGCCAGCAGACGACAGGCTCCTGAAGCTTTCTTT.

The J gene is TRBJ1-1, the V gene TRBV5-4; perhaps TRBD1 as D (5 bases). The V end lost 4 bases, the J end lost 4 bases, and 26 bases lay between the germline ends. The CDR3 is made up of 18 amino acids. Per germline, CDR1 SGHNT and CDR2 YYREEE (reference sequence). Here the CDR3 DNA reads TGTGCCAGCAGCCCCCCCAAACGTTCCCCCCGGGGGGGCACTGAAGCTTTCTTT. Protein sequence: CASSPPKRSPRGGTEAFF.

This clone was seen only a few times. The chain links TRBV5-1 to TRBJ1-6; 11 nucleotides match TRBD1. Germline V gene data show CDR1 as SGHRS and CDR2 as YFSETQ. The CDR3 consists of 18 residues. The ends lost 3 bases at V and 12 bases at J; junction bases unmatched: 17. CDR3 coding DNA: TGCGCCAGCAGCTCATTCCGGGACAGGGGGATCCAGGGGCGACCCCTCCACTTT. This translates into CASSSFRDRGIQGRPLHF.

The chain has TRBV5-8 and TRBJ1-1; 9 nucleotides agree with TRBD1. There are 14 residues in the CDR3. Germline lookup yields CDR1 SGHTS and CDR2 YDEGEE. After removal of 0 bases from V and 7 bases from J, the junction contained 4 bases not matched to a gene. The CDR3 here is CASSLVTGGGEAFF. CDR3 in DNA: TGTGCCAGCAGCTTGGTCACAGGGGGCGGTGAAGCTTTCTTT.

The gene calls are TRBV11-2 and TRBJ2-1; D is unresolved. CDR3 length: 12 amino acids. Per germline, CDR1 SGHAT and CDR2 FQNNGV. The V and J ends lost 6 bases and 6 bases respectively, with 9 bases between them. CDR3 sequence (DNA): TGTGCCAGCAGGCGAGGCCTCAATGAGCAGTTCTTC. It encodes CASRRGLNEQFF.

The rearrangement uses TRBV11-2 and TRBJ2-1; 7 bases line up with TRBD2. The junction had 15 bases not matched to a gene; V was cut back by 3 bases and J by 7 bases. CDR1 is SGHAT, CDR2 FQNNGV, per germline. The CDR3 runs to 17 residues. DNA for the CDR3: TGTGCCAGCAGCTTTGTAACTGGTGGACTAGGGAGGAATGAGCAGTTCTTC. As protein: CASSFVTGGLGRNEQFF.

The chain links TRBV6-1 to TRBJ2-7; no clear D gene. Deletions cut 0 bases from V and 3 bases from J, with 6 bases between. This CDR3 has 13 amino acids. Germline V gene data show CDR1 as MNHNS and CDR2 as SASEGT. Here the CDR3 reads CASSEAQNYEQYV. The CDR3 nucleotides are TGTGCCAGCAGTGAAGCGCAAAACTACGAGCAGTACGTC.

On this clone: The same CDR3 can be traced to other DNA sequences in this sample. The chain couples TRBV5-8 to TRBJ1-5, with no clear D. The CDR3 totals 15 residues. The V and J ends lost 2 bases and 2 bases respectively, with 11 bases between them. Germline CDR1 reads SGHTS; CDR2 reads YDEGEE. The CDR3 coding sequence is TGTGCCAGCAGCTTACTGGGGTCGGGCAATCAGCCCCAGCATTTT. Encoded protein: CASSLLGSGNQPQHF.

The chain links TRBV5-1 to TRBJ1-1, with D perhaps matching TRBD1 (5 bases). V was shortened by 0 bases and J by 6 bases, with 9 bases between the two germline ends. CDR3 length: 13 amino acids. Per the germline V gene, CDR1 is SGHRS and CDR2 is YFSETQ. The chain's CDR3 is CASSLGGAPEAFF. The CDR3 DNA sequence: TGCGCCAGCAGCTTGGGAGGGGCCCCTGAAGCTTTCTTT.

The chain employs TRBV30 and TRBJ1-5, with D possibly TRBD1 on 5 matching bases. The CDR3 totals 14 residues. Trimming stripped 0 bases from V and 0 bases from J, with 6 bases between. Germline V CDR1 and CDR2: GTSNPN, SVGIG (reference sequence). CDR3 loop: CAWSVQGSNQPQHF. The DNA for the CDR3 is TGTGCCTGGAGTGTTCAGGGTAGCAATCAGCCCCAGCATTTT.